This T cell receptor (beta chain) was captured by sequencing in a study of CD8 T cells in ankylosing spondylitis. Germline V CDR1 and CDR2: SGHNT, YYREEE (reference sequence). This CDR3 region has 14 residues. Trimming removed 4 bases from V and 3 bases from J; junction bases left unmatched: 6. This clonotype was seen repeatedly, ten times or more. TCRdb reprocessed the 5' RACE reads with MiXCR, giving one entry per CDR3 protein. This table holds fewer than 80,000 distinct CDR3 sequences, 5.3% found once. The chain is built from TRBV5-4 and TRBJ1-2; 7 bases match TRBD1. The sequencing input was blood, either unsorted or a sorted T cell fraction (not recorded which). This sequence was found in a male donor with ankylosing spondylitis or in good health (not recorded which). The CDR3 nucleotides read TGTGCCAGCAGCCCAGGGGGGATAGACTATGGCTACACCTTC. Residues: CASSPGGIDYGYTF.